What follows is one T cell receptor (beta chain) and its context. Authors' data handling: Estimates of nucleated cell counts were drawn from the amplification of reference gene primers. Assay: immunoSEQ multiplex PCR; the TCRdb copy retains only in-frame clones and omits some. V and J calls plus clone size are reproduced from that table; the DNA served to infer D and trimming. The sample consists of around 100,000 clones, roughly 89% of them appearing once. This entry belongs to a study of blood T cell repertoires in COVID-19. At the level of the study: Researchers got acute and convalescent COVID-19 samples from the United States, Italy and Spain. From T cells, B-cell-depleted T cells, or PBMCs came the material, which was cDNA or gDNA.

The CDR3 is made up of 12 amino acids. Germline-derived CDR1 and CDR2 are SGHRS and YFSETQ. The V and J ends lost 0 bases and 11 bases respectively, with 9 bases between them. Sequenced: peripheral blood. This TCR derives from a woman aged 80 or over in a cohort sampled during active COVID-19. The V gene is TRBV5-1, the J gene TRBJ2-1; unclear D gene. The CDR3 is CASSLASEKQFF. CDR3 nucleotide sequence: TGCGCCAGCAGCTTGGCTTCAGAAAAGCAGTTCTTC. Looking up the rest from reference TRBV5-1 and TRBJ2-1 gives the full variable domain: KAGVTQTPRYLIKTRGQQVTLSCSPISGHRSVSWYQQTPGQGLQFLFEYFSETQRNKGNFPGRFSGRQFSNSRSEMNVSTLELGDSALYLCASSLASEKQFFGPGTRLTVL.